This TCR beta chain is from a study of blood T cell repertoires in COVID-19. Turning to the study itself: The cDNA or gDNA used as material had been derived from T cells, B-cell-depleted T cells, or PBMCs.

The CDR3 length is 17 residues. CDR1 is SGHDN, CDR2 FVKESK, per germline. V was shortened by 0 bases and J by 5 bases, with 19 bases between the two germline ends. Data came from immunoSEQ multiplex PCR; TCRdb stores just in-frame clones and leaves some out. The repertoire holds 110,000 or so clones, with over 60% as singletons. Sample: peripheral blood. The chain has TRBV14 and TRBJ2-5, with D perhaps matching TRBD1 (5 bases). This clonotype was sampled from a man in his sixties or seventies with acute or convalescent COVID-19. CDR3 nucleotide sequence: TGTGCCAGCAGCCAAGATAGCTCGTGGTACAGGCGCGAGACCCAGTACTTC. It translates to CASSQDSSWYRRETQYF.